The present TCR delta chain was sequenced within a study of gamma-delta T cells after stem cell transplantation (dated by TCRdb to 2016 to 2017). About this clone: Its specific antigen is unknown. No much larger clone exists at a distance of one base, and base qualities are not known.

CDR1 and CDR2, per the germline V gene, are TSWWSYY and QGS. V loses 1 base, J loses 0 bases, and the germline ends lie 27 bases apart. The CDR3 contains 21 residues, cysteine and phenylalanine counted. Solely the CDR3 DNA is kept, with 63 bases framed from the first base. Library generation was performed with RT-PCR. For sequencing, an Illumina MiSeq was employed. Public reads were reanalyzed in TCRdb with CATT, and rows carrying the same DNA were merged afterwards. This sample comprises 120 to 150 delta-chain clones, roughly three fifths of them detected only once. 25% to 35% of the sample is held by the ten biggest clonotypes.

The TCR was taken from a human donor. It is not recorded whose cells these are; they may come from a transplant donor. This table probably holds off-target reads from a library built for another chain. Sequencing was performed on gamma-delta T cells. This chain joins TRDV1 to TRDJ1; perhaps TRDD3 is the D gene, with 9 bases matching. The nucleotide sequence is TGTGCTCTTGGGGAACGCCTTCCTATACGCTGGGGGATGAGGAACACCGATAAACTCATCTTT. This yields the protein CALGERLPIRWGMRNTDKLIF.